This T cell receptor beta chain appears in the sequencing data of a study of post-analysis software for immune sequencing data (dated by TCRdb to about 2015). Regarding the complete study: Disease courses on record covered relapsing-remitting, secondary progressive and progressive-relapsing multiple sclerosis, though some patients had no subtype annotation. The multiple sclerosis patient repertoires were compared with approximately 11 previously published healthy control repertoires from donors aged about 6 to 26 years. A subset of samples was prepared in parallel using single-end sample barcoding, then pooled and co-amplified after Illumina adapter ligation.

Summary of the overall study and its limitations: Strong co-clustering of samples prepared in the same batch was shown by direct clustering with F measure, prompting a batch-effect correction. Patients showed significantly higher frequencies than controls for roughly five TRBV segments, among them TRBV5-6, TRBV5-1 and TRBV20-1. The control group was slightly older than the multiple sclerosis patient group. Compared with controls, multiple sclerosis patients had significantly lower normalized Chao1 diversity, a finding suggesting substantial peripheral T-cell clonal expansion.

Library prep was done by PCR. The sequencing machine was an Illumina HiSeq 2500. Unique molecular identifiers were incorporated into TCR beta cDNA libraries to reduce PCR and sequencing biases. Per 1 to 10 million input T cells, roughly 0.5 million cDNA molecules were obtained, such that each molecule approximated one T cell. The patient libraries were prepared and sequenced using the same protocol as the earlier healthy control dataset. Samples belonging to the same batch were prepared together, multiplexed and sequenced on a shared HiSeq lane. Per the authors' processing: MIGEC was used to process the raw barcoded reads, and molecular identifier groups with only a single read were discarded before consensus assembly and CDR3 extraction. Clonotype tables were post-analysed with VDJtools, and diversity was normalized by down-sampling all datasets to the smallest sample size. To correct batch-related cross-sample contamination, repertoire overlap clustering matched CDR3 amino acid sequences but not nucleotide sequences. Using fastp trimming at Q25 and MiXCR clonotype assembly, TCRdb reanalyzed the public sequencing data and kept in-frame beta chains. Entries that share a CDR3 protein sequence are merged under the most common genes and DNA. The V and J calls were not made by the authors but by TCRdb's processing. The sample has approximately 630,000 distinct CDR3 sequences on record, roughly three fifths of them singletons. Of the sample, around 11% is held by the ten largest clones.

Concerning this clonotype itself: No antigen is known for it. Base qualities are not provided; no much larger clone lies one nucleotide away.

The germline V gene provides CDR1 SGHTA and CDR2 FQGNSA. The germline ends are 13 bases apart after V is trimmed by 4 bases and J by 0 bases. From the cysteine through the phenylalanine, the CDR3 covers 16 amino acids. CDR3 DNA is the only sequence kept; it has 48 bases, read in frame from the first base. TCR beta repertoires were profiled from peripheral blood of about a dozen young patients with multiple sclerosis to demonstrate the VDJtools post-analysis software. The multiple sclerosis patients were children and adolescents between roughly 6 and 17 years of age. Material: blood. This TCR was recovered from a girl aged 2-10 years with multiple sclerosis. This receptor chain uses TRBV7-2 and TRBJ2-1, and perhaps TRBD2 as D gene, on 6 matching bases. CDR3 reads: CASSSSTGDSYNEQFF. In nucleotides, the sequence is TGTGCCAGCAGCTCTTCAACGGGGGACTCCTACAATGAGCAGTTCTTC. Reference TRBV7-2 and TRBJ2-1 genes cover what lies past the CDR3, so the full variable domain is GAGVSQSPSNKVTEKGKDVELRCDPISGHTALYWYRQSLGQGLEFLIYFQGNSAPDKSGLPSDRFSAERTGGSVSTLTIQRTQQEDSAVYLCASSSSTGDSYNEQFFGPGTRLTVL.